The clone carrying this TCR beta chain has at least ten counts. Its antigen is unidentified. The data originate from a study of T-cell reconstitution after alpha-beta-depleted transplantation in children. Study-wide results and limits: Approximately two months post-transplant, alpha-beta T cells reportedly originated from several hundred expanded graft clones. T-cell numbers and diversity one year post-transplant derived largely from freshly generated T cells.

Germline V gene data show CDR1 as DFQATT and CDR2 as SNEGSKA (reference sequence). This CDR3 contains 14 residues. Unmatched junction bases numbered 3, after V lost 1 base and J lost 7 bases. Unique molecular identifiers were incorporated into the prepared TCRbeta library. In TCRdb, the PCR reads were re-called with MiXCR into one record per CDR3 protein. The repertoire consists of some 200,000 distinct CDR3 sequences, with roughly a tenth occurring once and the leading ten covering 28%. The source was PBMCs, collected before TCRalphabeta/CD19-depleted stem cell transplant. The TCR was taken from a child younger than two with acute myeloid leukemia, due to receive a stem cell transplant. The chain is built from TRBV20-1 and TRBJ2-7, with 14 bases that match TRBD2. DNA of the CDR3: TGCAGTGCTAGAGGGACTAGCGGGAGGAATGAGCAGTACTTC. This translates into CSARGTSGRNEQYF.